The 26 T cell receptor beta chains below all came from one sample that was sequenced in a study of T cells in localized non-small cell lung cancer. TCRdb's copy holds only in-frame clones and misses some; the assay was immunoSEQ multiplex PCR. The data show fewer than 35,000 clones, roughly 87% seen once. Sequences were derived from peripheral blood mononuclear cells, sampled before any cancer treatment. The receptors here all came from a man aged 40-75 years with stage III lung adenocarcinoma.

The chain employs TRBV7-9 and TRBJ2-1, with D unclear. The germline gives CDR1 SEHNR, CDR2 FQNEAQ (reference sequence). The CDR3 length is 15 residues. Deletions cut 1 base from V and 3 bases from J, with 10 bases between. CDR3 residues: CASSLVRVYYNEQFF. In nucleotides, the CDR3 is TGTGCCAGCAGCTTAGTACGGGTATACTACAATGAGCAGTTCTTC.

The V gene is TRBV2, the J gene TRBJ2-1; unclear D gene. The V gene lost 2 bases and the J gene lost 4 bases, with 6 bases spanning the gap. CDR3 length equals 13 residues. The germline V gene encodes CDR1 SNHLY and CDR2 FYNNEI. The CDR3 reads CASSEWLYNEQFF. CDR3 sequence (DNA): TGTGCCAGCAGTGAATGGCTTTACAATGAGCAGTTCTTC.

The chain recombines TRBV2 with TRBJ1-2; 12 bases align to TRBD1. Per germline, CDR1 SNHLY and CDR2 FYNNEI. The CDR3 runs 17 residues. V lost 6 bases and J lost 1; bases outside the gene matches: 9. CDR3: CASRTGTGGFFNYGYTF. In nucleotides, the CDR3 is TGTGCCAGCAGGACAGGGACAGGGGGCTTCTTTAACTATGGCTACACCTTC.

The V and J genes are TRBV18 and TRBJ2-7, with TRBD1 matching 9 bases. J lost 4 bases, V lost 4 bases, and 8 bases had no gene match. From germline, CDR1 is KGHSH and CDR2 LQKENI. CDR3 length: 15 amino acids. This chain's CDR3 is CASSHPGTGFYEQYF. The CDR3 DNA is TGTGCCAGCTCACACCCCGGGACAGGGTTTTACGAGCAGTACTTC.

This chain joins TRBV18 and TRBJ1-1, with 8 nucleotides matching TRBD1. CDR3 size: 14 residues. The germline V gene has CDR1 KGHSH and CDR2 LQKENI. V shed 2 bases and J 4 bases; nucleotides not matched to a gene: 3. The CDR3 loop is CASSPDRGGTEAFF. The CDR3 coding sequence is TGTGCCAGCTCACCAGACAGGGGTGGCACTGAAGCTTTCTTT.

This clone has just one count. The genes are TRBV18 and TRBJ2-3; 8 nucleotides line up with TRBD1. Per germline, CDR1 KGHSH and CDR2 LQKENI. The CDR3 has 17 residues. The trim removed 1 base at V and 2 bases at J, leaving 8 bases unmatched. CDR3 DNA: TGTGCCAGCTCACCACGGCAGGGGGCCGAAACCACAGATACGCAGTATTTT. It specifies CASSPRQGAETTDTQYF.

This chain connects TRBV7-2 to TRBJ2-1; D unclear. V was trimmed by 0 bases and J by 16 bases, leaving 25 bases between them. Germline-derived CDR1 and CDR2 are SGHTA and FQGNSA. This CDR3 contains 16 residues. In nucleotides, the CDR3 is TGTGCCAGCAGCTTAGCGGGCCAGGCGGCAGGTTCCACGAGATTCTTC. It yields the protein CASSLAGQAAGSTRFF.

J is TRBJ1-1 and V is TRBV7-3; 8 nucleotides line up with TRBD1. V trimming: 6 bases; J trimming: 3 bases; junction bases outside the gene matches: 6. Looked up from germline, CDR1 is SGHTA and CDR2 is FQGTGA. CDR3 length: 14 residues. The CDR3 is CASRTGQGHTEAFF. The DNA of the CDR3 is TGTGCCAGCAGAACAGGACAGGGACACACTGAAGCTTTCTTT.

The chain joins TRBV6-4 to TRBJ1-4, with D possibly being TRBD1 (6 bases). V was clipped by 6 bases and J by 6 bases, with 17 bases between them. The CDR3 runs 15 residues. Germline CDR1 MRHNA, CDR2 SNTAGT. The CDR3 loop reads CASRRQARDDEKLFF. The CDR3 DNA reads TGTGCCAGCAGAAGACAGGCCCGGGACGATGAAAAACTGTTTTTT.

The chain recombines TRBV18 with TRBJ1-1; tentatively, D is TRBD1 (6 bases). Per germline, CDR1 KGHSH and CDR2 LQKENI. V lost 2 bases and J 5 bases, leaving 15 bases between the germline ends. This CDR3 is 15 amino acids long. In nucleotides, the CDR3 is TGTGCCAGCTCACCAGGGCAGGGGAGAAGGACTGAAGCTTTCTTT. It yields the protein CASSPGQGRRTEAFF.

The chain joins TRBV4-3 to TRBJ1-2, with a possible D match to TRBD1 (5 bases). CDR1 and CDR2 (germline): LGHNA, YSLEER. The CDR3 has 15 amino acids. V lost 2 bases to trimming and J lost 4 bases, with 14 bases between them. The CDR3 nucleotides read TGCGCCAGCAGCCAAAACACAGACAGACGCTATGGCTACACCTTC. Translation: CASSQNTDRRYGYTF.

The V gene is TRBV6-5, the J gene TRBJ1-4, with D unclear. CDR3 length: 14 amino acids. From germline, CDR1 is MNHEY and CDR2 SVGAGI. V lost 2 bases and J 8 bases, leaving 12 bases between the germline ends. CDR3 DNA sequence: TGTGCCAGCAGTTACCGCTTAAGGCAAGAAAAACTGTTTTTT. Translating gives CASSYRLRQEKLFF.

The chain couples TRBV19 to TRBJ1-5; possibly TRBD1 for D (6 bases). V was pared by 7 bases and J by 1 base, with 17 bases between. CDR1 is LNHDA and CDR2 is SQIVND in the germline V gene (reference sequence). The CDR3 runs to 16 residues. CDR3 sequence reads: CASIDSVGASNQPQHF. The CDR3, as DNA: TGTGCCAGTATTGATTCAGTGGGGGCGAGCAATCAGCCCCAGCATTTT.

The V and J genes are TRBV7-2 and TRBJ2-7; D gene uncertain. V dropped 1 base and J dropped 2 bases, with 12 bases sitting between them. CDR1 is SGHTA, CDR2 FQGNSA, per germline. The CDR3 loop spans 15 amino acids. The CDR3 sequence: CASSLDATRAYEQYF. CDR3 in DNA: TGTGCCAGCAGCTTAGATGCGACAAGGGCCTACGAGCAGTACTTC.

This chain connects TRBV18 to TRBJ1-3, with a tentative D call TRBD1 (5 bases). CDR3 size: 14 residues. Between the trimmed V and J ends, which lost 5 bases and 0 bases, there was a span of 8 bases. CDR1 is KGHSH and CDR2 is LQKENI in the germline V gene. CDR3 nucleotides: TGTGCCAGCTCAGACAGCTACTCTGGAAACACCATATATTTT. Translated: CASSDSYSGNTIYF.

This clone turned up a few times. V and J are TRBV11-2 and TRBJ2-1; no clear D. The V gene lost 0 bases and the J gene lost 7 bases, with 13 bases spanning the gap. The length of the CDR3 is 15 residues. Germline CDR1 and CDR2: SGHAT and FQNNGV. The CDR3 sequence is CASSLDLRNLNEQFF. CDR3 sequence (DNA): TGTGCCAGCAGCTTAGATTTACGAAACTTGAATGAGCAGTTCTTC.

This chain connects TRBV9 to TRBJ1-3, with 9 positions matching TRBD1. V trimming: 4 bases; J trimming: 3 bases; junction bases outside the gene matches: 8. There are 16 residues in the CDR3. CDR1 SGDLS and CDR2 YYNGEE come from the germline V gene. CDR3 coding DNA: TGTGCCAGCAGCAAACGGGGACAGGGATATGGAAACACCATATATTTT. Residues: CASSKRGQGYGNTIYF.

V usage is TRBV7-2 and J usage is TRBJ2-1; 8 positions agree with TRBD2. Germline V CDR1 and CDR2: SGHTA, FQGNSA. The CDR3 totals 14 residues. Germline trimming cut 1 base from V and 5 bases from J; bases unmatched to any gene: 1. The CDR3 reads CASSLGLANNEQFF. The CDR3, as DNA: TGTGCCAGCAGCTTAGGACTAGCGAACAATGAGCAGTTCTTC.

The chain joins TRBV11-2 to TRBJ1-1; unclear D gene. V gave up 4 bases and J gave up 6 bases, with 9 bases separating them. CDR3 size: 12 residues. In germline, CDR1 is SGHAT, CDR2 FQNNGV. The CDR3 sequence is CASSSIVAEAFF. The CDR3 DNA follows: TGTGCCAGCAGCTCTATCGTTGCTGAAGCTTTCTTT.

This chain joins TRBV6-5 and TRBJ1-2; TRBD1 aligns across 10 bases. CDR1 and CDR2 (germline): MNHEY, SVGAGI. The ends lost 5 bases at V and 6 bases at J; junction bases unmatched: 3. The CDR3 loop spans 13 amino acids. In nucleotides, the CDR3 is TGTGCCAGCAGTAAGGGACAGGGGAATGGCTACACCTTC. It codes for CASSKGQGNGYTF.

The chain joins TRBV12-5 to TRBJ2-5; D unclear. In germline, CDR1 is LGHNT, CDR2 FRNRAP. The CDR3 consists of 11 residues. The V end was cut by 1 base, the J end by 5 bases, with 2 bases between. CDR3 nucleotide sequence: TGTGCTAGTGGTTTGGGGGAGACCCAGTACTTC. Encoded protein: CASGLGETQYF. Looking up the rest from reference TRBV12-5 and TRBJ2-5 gives the full variable domain: DARVTQTPRHKVTEMGQEVTMRCQPILGHNTVFWYRQTMMQGLELLAYFRNRAPLDDSGMPKDRFSAEMPDATLATLKIQPSEPRDSAVYFCASGLGETQYFGPGTRLLVL.

This chain uses TRBV19 with TRBJ2-3, with TRBD1 matching 9 bases. V lost 5 bases, J lost 10 bases, and 10 bases stayed unmatched. CDR3 length equals 14 residues. CDR1 and CDR2 (germline): LNHDA, SQIVND (reference sequence). CDR3 amino acids: CASSLGQGRTPQYF. The CDR3 bases are TGTGCCAGTAGTCTCGGACAGGGGAGGACCCCGCAGTATTTT. Drawing the rest from reference TRBV19 and TRBJ2-3, the complete variable domain is DGGITQSPKYLFRKEGQNVTLSCEQNLNHDAMYWYRQDPGQGLRLIYYSQIVNDFQKGDIAEGYSVSREKKESFPLTVTSAQKNPTAFYLCASSLGQGRTPQYFGPGTRLTVL.

The rearrangement uses TRBV14 and TRBJ2-5; D is tentatively TRBD1 or TRBD2 (5 bases each). The germline CDR1 and CDR2 sequences are SGHDN and FVKESK. The V end lost 4 bases, the J end lost 6 bases, and 15 bases lay between the germline ends. The CDR3 has 14 residues. CDR3 in DNA: TGTGCCAGCAGCCGTCCCGGGACCATTAAGACCCAGTACTTC. Residues: CASSRPGTIKTQYF.

The chain uses TRBV7-9 and TRBJ2-7; 9 nucleotides agree with TRBD2. V lost 4 bases to trimming and J lost 6 bases; unmatched junction nucleotides: 10. Germline V gives CDR1 SEHNR, CDR2 FQNEAQ (reference sequence). The CDR3 runs 15 residues. CDR3 sequence reads: CASSSPAGGPSEQYF. CDR3 coding DNA: TGTGCCAGCAGCTCCCCTGCGGGGGGGCCGTCCGAGCAGTACTTC.

In DNA, the CDR3 is TGTGCTAGTGGTTTGGGACGGACAGTGAACACTGAAGCTTTCTTT. Protein product: CASGLGRTVNTEAFF. V usage is TRBV12-5 and J usage is TRBJ1-1; D may be TRBD1 (6 bases). CDR1 is LGHNT, CDR2 FRNRAP, per germline. V lost 1 base, J lost 0 bases, and 9 bases lay in between. The CDR3 is made up of 15 amino acids.

The genes are TRBV18 and TRBJ2-7; 7 bases match TRBD1. Germline V gene data show CDR1 as KGHSH and CDR2 as LQKENI. V was pared by 6 bases and J by 0 bases, with 5 bases of the junction left unmatched. CDR3 length: 14 residues. CDR3 in amino acids: CASSLRDSSYEQYF. The CDR3 nucleotides are TGTGCCAGCTCGCTCCGGGACAGCTCCTACGAGCAGTACTTC. Together with reference TRBV18 and TRBJ2-7, the CDR3 gives the full variable domain: NAGVMQNPRHLVRRRGQEARLRCSPMKGHSHVYWYRQLPEEGLKFMVYLQKENIIDESGMPKERFSAEFPKEGPSILRIQQVVRGDSAAYFCASSLRDSSYEQYFGPGTRLTVT.